What follows is one T cell receptor beta chain and its context. The antigen is unknown. The germline V gene has CDR1 SGHRS and CDR2 YFSETQ. The V and J ends lost 7 bases and 0 bases respectively, with 16 bases between them. The length of the CDR3 is 15 residues. Profiled with immunoSEQ multiplex PCR; TCRdb holds only in-frame clones, not every one. Of some 170,000 clones detected, roughly 84% appear once; the ten largest clones hold approximately 2.9%. The data belong to a study of cytotoxic CD8 clonotypes in ibrutinib-treated CLL. Regarding the study as a whole: Baseline clonality, higher than in age-matched healthy donors, tracked circulating CD8+ T-cell counts.

Sequenced material: PBMCs, taken at disease progression, from a patient treated with ibrutinib. The sequence came from a human donor with chronic lymphocytic leukemia. V is TRBV5-1 and J is TRBJ1-1; tentative D call: TRBD1 (6 bases). The CDR3 spells CASYKQGTMNTEAFF. CDR3 DNA sequence: TGCGCCAGCTATAAACAGGGAACAATGAACACTGAAGCTTTCTTT.